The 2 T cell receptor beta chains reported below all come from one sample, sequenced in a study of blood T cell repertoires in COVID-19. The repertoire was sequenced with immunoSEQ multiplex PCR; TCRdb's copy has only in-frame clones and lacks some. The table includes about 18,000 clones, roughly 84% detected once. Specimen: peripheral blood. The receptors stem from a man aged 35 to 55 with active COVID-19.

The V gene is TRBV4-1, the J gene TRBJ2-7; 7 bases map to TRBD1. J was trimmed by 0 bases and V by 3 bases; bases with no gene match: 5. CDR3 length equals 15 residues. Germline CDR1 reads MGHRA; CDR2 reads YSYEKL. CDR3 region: CASSQTGQSSYEQYF. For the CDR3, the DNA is TGCGCCAGCAGCCAGACGGGACAGAGCTCCTACGAGCAGTACTTC.

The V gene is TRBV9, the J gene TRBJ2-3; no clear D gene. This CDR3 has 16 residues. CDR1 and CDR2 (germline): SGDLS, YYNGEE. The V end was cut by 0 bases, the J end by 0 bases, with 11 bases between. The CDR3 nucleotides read TGTGCCAGCAGCGTAGTGTCCCACTCTAGCACAGATACGCAGTATTTT. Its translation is CASSVVSHSSTDTQYF.